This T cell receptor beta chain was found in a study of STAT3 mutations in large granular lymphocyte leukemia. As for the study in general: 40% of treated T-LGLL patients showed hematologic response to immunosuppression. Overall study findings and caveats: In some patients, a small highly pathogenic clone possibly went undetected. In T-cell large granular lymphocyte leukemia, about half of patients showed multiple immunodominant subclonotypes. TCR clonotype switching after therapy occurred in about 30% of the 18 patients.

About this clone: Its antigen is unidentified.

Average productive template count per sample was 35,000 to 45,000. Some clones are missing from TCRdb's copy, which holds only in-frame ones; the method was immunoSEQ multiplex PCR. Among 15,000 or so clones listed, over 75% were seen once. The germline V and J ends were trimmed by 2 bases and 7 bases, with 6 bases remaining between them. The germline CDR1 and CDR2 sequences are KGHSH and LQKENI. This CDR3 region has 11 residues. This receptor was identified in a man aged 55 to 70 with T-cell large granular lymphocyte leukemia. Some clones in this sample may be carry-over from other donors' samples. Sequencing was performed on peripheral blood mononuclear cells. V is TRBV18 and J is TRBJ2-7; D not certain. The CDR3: CASSPDTEQYF. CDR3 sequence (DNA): TGTGCCAGCTCACCAGACACTGAGCAGTACTTC. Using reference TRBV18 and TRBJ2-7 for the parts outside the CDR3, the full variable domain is NAGVMQNPRHLVRRRGQEARLRCSPMKGHSHVYWYRQLPEEGLKFMVYLQKENIIDESGMPKERFSAEFPKEGPSILRIQQVVRGDSAAYFCASSPDTEQYFGPGTRLTVT.